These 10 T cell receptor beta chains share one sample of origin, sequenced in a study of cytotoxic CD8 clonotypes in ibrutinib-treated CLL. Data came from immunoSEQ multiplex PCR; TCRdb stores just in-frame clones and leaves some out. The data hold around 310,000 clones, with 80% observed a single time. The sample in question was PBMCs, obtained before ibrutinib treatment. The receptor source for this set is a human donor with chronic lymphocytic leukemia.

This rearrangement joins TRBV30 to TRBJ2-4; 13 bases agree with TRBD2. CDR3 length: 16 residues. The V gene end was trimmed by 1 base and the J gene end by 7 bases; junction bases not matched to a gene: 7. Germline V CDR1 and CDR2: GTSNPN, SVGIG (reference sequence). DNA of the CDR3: TGTGCCTGGAGTGGGACTAGCGGGAGCAGTGGGAACATTCAGTACTTC. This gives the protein CAWSGTSGSSGNIQYF.

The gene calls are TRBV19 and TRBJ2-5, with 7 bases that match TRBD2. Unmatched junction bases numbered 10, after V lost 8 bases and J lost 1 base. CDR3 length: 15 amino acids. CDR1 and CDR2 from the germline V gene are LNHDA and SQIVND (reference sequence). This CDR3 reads CASSSFLAAQETQYF. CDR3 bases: TGTGCCAGTTCCTCTTTCCTAGCGGCCCAAGAGACCCAGTACTTC.

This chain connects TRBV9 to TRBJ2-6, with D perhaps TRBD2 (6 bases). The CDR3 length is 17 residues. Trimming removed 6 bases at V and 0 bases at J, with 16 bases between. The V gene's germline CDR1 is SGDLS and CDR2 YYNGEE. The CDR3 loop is CASTARRGYSGANVLTF. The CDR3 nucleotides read TGTGCCAGCACGGCCAGGAGGGGTTACTCTGGGGCCAACGTCCTGACTTTC.

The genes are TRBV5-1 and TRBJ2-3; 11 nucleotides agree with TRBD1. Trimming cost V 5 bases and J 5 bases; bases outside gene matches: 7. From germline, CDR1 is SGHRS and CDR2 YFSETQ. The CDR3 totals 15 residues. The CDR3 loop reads CASSSGQGAVDTQYF. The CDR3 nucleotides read TGCGCCAGCAGTTCAGGACAGGGGGCGGTAGATACGCAGTATTTT.

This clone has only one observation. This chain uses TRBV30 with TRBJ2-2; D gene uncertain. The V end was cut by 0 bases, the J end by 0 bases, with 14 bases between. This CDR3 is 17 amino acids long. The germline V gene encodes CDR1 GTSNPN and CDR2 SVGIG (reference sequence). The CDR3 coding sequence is TGTGCCTGGAGTGTCTTTCGGTGGACCGCGAACACCGGGGAGCTGTTTTTT. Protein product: CAWSVFRWTANTGELFF.

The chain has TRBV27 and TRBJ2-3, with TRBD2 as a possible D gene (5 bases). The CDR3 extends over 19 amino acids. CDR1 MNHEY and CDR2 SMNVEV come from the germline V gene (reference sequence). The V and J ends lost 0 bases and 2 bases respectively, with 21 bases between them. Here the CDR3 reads CASSLSFNELGPNTDTQYF. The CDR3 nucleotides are TGTGCCAGCAGTTTATCCTTTAATGAACTAGGACCCAACACAGATACGCAGTATTTT.

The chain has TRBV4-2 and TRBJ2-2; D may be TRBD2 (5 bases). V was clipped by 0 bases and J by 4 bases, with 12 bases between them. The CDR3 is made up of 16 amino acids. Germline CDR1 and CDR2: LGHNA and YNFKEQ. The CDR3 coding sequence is TGTGCCAGCAGCCAAGAAGGGCAGGCGGGCACCGGGGAGCTGTTTTTT. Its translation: CASSQEGQAGTGELFF.

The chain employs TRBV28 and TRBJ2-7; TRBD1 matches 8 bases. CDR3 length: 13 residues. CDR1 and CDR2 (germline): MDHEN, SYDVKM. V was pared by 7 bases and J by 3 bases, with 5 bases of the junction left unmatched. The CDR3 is CASTLGQDYEQYF. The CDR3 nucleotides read TGTGCCAGCACTTTGGGACAGGACTACGAGCAGTACTTC.

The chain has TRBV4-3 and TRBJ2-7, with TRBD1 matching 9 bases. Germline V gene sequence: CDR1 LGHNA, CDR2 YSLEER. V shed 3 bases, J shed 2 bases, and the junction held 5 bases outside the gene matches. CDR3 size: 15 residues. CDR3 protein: CASSHLQGAPYEQYF. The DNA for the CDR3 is TGCGCCAGCAGCCATCTACAGGGGGCACCCTACGAGCAGTACTTC.

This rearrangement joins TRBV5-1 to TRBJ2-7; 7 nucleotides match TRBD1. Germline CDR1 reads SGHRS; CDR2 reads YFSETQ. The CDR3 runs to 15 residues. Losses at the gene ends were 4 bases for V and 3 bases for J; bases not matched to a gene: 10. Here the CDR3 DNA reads TGCGCCAGCAGCCGCGATGGACAGGACCACTACGAGCAGTACTTC. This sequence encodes CASSRDGQDHYEQYF.